These T cell receptor beta chains were read from a single sample in a study of Graves' ophthalmopathy and Graves' hyperthyroidism. MiXCR, applied by TCRdb to the multiplex PCR reads, yields one record per CDR3 protein. The sample lists about 370,000 distinct CDR3 sequences, 15% to 20% seen once, with about 2.4% in the top ten. Sequencing input: peripheral blood. These receptors came from an adult woman with stable Graves' hyperthyroidism. Each CDR3 is given without its conserved first and last residue.

TRBV19 ASGLGGRRETQY
TRBV6-2/TRBV6-3 ASSTIDRLQH
TRBV20-1 SAPVSTNSYEQY
TRBV15 ATSRTRRGLSNQPQH
TRBV19 ASSIRPPDRGRRMGQPQH
TRBV4-3 ASSQDAGRGTEAF
TRBV28 ASSRPGLLYEQY
TRBV6-5 ASSYVSLGNEQY
TRBV18 ASSPQGSYEQY
TRBV6-1 ASTGTRFHEQF
TRBV28 ASSWVWTGRIGELF
TRBV19 ASSIAWRQSTEAF
TRBV7-2 ASSLGSHQPQH
TRBV10-3 AIREGTDTQY
TRBV7-3 ASSPPPDGGELF
TRBV12-3/TRBV12-4 ASTMGGTADSYEQY
TRBV9 ASSGTGRNGYT
TRBV7-9 ASSSFKGWGTQY
TRBV7-2 ASSAITGSGANVLT
TRBV11-2 ASSLYRGQHANTGELF
TRBV6-2/TRBV6-3 ASSYSGTQGEAF
TRBV6-1 ASSANRGPHYEQY
TRBV9 ASSAFPGTYEQY
TRBV10-3 AIRGGSGISYEQY
TRBV19 ASKTGTTGETQY
TRBV6-2/TRBV6-3 ASTSRGNQPQH
TRBV29-1 SVESSYEQY
TRBV28 ASSPGAGASVYEQY
TRBV2 ASSEFPRVTYNEQF
TRBV5-1 ASSTSGGEQY
TRBV11-2 ASRTIDRAWGYT
TRBV28 ASSLPQVTYEQY
TRBV7-8 ASSLKTGRKGETQY
TRBV24-1 ATSDFSNTGELF
TRBV28 AITPSGAAGQY